This T cell receptor beta chain was observed in a study of shared clonotypes between healthy human individuals. V gave up 7 bases and J gave up 6 bases; unmatched junction bases: 9. Per the germline V gene, CDR1 is MNHEY and CDR2 is SMNVEV (reference sequence). The length of the CDR3 is 15 residues. Assay used: immunoSEQ multiplex PCR; TCRdb lists only in-frame clones, some missing. The repertoire has more than 500,000 clones, approximately 95% of them found once; the top ten carry approximately 0.11%. Naive CD8 cells comprised CD45RO-negative, CCR7-positively selected cells, excluding terminally differentiated effector memory CD45RA+ cells. This clone was seen a single time.

Sequencing was done on a sample of naive CD8+ T cells sorted from blood. V gene TRBV27 combines with J gene TRBJ2-5, with 12 bases aligning to TRBD1. The source is a young woman in good health. The DNA of the CDR3 is TGTGCCAGCACGTCCGGGACAGGGGGCGGAAAGACCCAGTACTTC. Residues: CASTSGTGGGKTQYF.